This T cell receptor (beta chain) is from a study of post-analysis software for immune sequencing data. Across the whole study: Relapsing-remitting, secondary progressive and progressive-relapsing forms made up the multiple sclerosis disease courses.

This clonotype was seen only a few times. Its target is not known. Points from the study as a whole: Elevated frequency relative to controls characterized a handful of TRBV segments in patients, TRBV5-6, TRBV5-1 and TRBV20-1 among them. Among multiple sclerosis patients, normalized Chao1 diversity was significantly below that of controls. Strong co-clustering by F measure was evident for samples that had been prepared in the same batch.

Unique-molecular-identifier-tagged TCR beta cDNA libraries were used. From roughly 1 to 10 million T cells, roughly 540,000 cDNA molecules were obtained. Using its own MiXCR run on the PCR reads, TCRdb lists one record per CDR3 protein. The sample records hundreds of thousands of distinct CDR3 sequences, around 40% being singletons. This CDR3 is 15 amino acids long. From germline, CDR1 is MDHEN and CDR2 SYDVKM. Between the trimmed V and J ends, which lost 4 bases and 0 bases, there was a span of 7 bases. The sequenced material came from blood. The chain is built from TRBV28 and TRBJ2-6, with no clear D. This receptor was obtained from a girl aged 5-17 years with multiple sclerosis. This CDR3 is CASSWTFSGANVLTF. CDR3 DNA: TGTGCCAGCAGTTGGACCTTCTCTGGGGCCAACGTCCTGACTTTC.